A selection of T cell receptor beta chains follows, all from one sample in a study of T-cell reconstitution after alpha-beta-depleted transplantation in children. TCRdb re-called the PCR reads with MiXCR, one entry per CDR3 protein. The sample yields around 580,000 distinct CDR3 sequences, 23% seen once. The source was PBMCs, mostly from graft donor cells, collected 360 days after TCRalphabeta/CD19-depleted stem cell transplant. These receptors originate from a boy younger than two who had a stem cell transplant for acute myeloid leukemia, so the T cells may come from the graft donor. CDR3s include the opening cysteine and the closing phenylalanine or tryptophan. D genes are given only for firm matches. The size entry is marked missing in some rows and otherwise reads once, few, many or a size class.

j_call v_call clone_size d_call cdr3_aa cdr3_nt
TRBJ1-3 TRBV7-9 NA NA CASSPDASGNTIYF TGTGCCAGCAGCCCAGACGCATCTGGAAACACCATATATTTT
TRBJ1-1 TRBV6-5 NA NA CASSYSGKAEAFF TGTGCCAGCAGTTACTCGGGGAAGGCTGAAGCTTTCTTT
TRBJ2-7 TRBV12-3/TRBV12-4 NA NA CASSLEGAGEQYF TGTGCCAGCAGTTTGGAAGGGGCGGGGGAGCAGTACTTC
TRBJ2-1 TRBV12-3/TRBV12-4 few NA CASSPGHSNEQFF TGTGCCAGCAGTCCCGGACATTCCAATGAGCAGTTCTTC
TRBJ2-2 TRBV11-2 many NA CASSVWDFNTGELFF TGTGCCAGCAGCGTCTGGGACTTCAACACCGGGGAGCTGTTTTTT
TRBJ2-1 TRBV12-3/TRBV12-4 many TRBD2 CASIPRTSENNEQFF TGTGCCAGCATTCCCAGGACTAGCGAAAACAATGAGCAGTTCTTC
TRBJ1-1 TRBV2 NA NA CASSGRVGTEAFF TGTGCCAGCAGTGGCAGGGTTGGCACTGAAGCTTTCTTT
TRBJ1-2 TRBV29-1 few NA CSVKRPYGYTF TGCAGCGTAAAACGGCCCTATGGCTACACCTTC
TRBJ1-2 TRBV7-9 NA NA CASSYGTPEANYGYTF TGTGCCAGCAGCTACGGGACCCCTGAGGCTAACTATGGCTACACCTTC
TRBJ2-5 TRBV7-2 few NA CASSFSSASETQYF TGTGCCAGCAGCTTTAGCAGCGCCTCGGAGACCCAGTACTTC
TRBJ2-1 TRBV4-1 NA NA CASSQQPFSYEQFF TGCGCCAGCAGCCAACAACCCTTCTCCTATGAGCAGTTCTTC
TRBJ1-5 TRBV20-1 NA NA CSARASGDHSNQPQHF TGCAGTGCTAGGGCCTCCGGGGATCATAGCAATCAGCCCCAGCATTTT
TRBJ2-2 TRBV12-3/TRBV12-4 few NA CASSFSFGRANTGELFF TGTGCCAGCAGTTTTTCTTTCGGAAGGGCTAACACCGGGGAGCTGTTTTTT
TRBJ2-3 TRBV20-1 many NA CSARDRERGTDTQYF TGCAGTGCTAGAGATAGGGAGAGAGGCACAGATACGCAGTATTTT
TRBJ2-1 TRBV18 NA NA CASSVRTNNNEQFF TGTGCCAGCTCAGTTCGGACGAATAACAATGAGCAGTTCTTC
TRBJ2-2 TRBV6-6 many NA CASRPATGELFF TGTGCCAGCAGGCCTGCGACCGGGGAGCTGTTTTTT
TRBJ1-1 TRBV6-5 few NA CASSYDRGKAFF TGTGCCAGCAGTTATGACCGGGGGAAAGCTTTCTTT
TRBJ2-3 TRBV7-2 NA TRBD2 CASSPWTSIPDTQYF TGTGCCAGCAGCCCGTGGACTAGCATTCCAGATACGCAGTATTTT
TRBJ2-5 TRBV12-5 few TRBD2 CASGPKAGEHPETQYF TGTGCTAGTGGTCCGAAAGCGGGAGAGCATCCAGAGACCCAGTACTTC
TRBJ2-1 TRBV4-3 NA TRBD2 CASSQGLAGGQVEQFF TGCGCCAGCAGCCAGGGACTAGCGGGGGGGCAGGTTGAGCAGTTCTTC
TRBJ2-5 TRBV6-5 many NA CASSYAHSEETQYF TGTGCCAGCAGTTACGCTCACTCAGAAGAGACCCAGTACTTC
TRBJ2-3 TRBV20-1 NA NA CSAPSWGPGKDTQYF TGCAGTGCTCCCAGTTGGGGGCCGGGAAAAGATACGCAGTATTTT
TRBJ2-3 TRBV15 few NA CATSRVFGLVNTDTQYF TGTGCCACCAGCAGAGTCTTTGGTCTAGTCAACACAGATACGCAGTATTTT
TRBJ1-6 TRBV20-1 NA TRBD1 CSARVPTGGDIGSPLHF TGCAGTGCTAGGGTTCCGACAGGGGGGGATATTGGTTCACCCCTCCACTTT
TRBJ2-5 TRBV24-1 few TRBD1 CATSDPRGTGQETQYF TGTGCCACCAGTGACCCCAGGGGGACAGGACAAGAGACCCAGTACTTC
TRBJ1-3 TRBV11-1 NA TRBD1 CASRGTAFSGNTIYF TGTGCCAGCAGGGGGACAGCCTTCTCTGGAAACACCATATATTTT
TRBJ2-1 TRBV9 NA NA CASSPQWGSYNEQFF TGTGCCAGCAGCCCACAATGGGGCTCCTACAATGAGCAGTTCTTC
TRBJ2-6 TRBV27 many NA CASSLGGGTGANVLTF TGTGCCAGCAGTTTAGGTGGGGGGACTGGGGCCAACGTCCTGACTTTC
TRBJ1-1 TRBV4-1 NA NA CASSQESRVTEAFF TGCGCCAGCAGCCAAGAGAGCAGGGTCACTGAAGCTTTCTTT
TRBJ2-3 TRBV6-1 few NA CASSGDRSGTDTQYF TGTGCCAGCAGCGGCGACAGGAGCGGCACAGATACGCAGTATTTT
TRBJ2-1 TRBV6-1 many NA CASSGNNEQFF TGTGCCAGCAGTGGTAACAATGAGCAGTTCTTC
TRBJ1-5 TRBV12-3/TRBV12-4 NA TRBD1 CASSFWDRGTQPQHF TGTGCCAGCAGTTTTTGGGACAGGGGAACTCAGCCCCAGCATTTT
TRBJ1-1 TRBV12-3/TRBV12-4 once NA CASRYGTREAFF TGTGCCAGCAGATATGGGACCCGTGAAGCTTTCTTT
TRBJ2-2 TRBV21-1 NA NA CASIRGHGELFF TGTGCCAGCATCAGGGGGCACGGGGAGCTGTTTTTT
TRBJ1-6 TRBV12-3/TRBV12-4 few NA CASSFSGRGVSPLHF TGTGCCAGCAGTTTCTCTGGCAGGGGTGTGTCACCCCTCCACTTT
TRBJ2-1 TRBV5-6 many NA CASSLFSQGPYNEQFF TGTGCCAGCAGCTTGTTTTCCCAGGGCCCCTACAATGAGCAGTTCTTC